The 22 T cell receptor beta chains presented below share a single source sample, sequenced in a study of T cells in Graves' hyperthyroidism and ophthalmopathy. RNA transcripts gave rise to amplified TCR beta CDR3 regions. Carried out on the TCR CDR3, a first-round RT-PCR used the HTBI primer set. TCRdb called the multiplex PCR reads again in MiXCR, with one record for every CDR3 protein. Of a few hundred thousand distinct CDR3 sequences in the sample, 16% were seen once. Sequencing was done on a sample of blood. The source is a woman aged 40 to 50 with Graves' ophthalmopathy.

J is TRBJ2-7 and V is TRBV14, with D possibly matching TRBD2 (6 bases). Germline lookup yields CDR1 SGHDN and CDR2 FVKESK. The CDR3 totals 15 residues. The germline V and J ends were trimmed by 3 bases and 7 bases, with 19 bases remaining between them. The CDR3 region has the DNA TGTGCCAGCAGCCACCCCAATTATGGGGGACTGGAGCAGTACTTC. It is translated as CASSHPNYGGLEQYF.

The rearrangement links TRBV20-1 to TRBJ2-3; weak D call: TRBD2 (6 bases). The CDR3 spans 14 residues. Trimming cost V 4 bases and J 7 bases, with 18 bases left between them. CDR1 is DFQATT and CDR2 is SNEGSKA in the germline V gene (reference sequence). CDR3 amino acids: CSAIYSPGGNTQYF. The CDR3 region has the DNA TGCAGTGCTATTTACTCCCCCGGGGGAAATACGCAGTATTTT.

This chain links TRBV19 with TRBJ1-5; perhaps TRBD1 as D (6 bases). CDR3 size: 14 residues. V shed 6 bases and J shed 2 bases, with 11 bases lying between them. Germline V lookup: CDR1 LNHDA, CDR2 SQIVND (reference sequence). CDR3 sequence: CASRTGRGNQPQHF. In DNA form, the CDR3 reads TGTGCCAGTAGAACAGGGAGGGGCAATCAGCCCCAGCATTTT.

This sequence joins TRBV6-5 and TRBJ1-2; D is unclear. V was clipped by 2 bases and J by 8 bases, with 15 bases between them. CDR1 is MNHEY and CDR2 is SVGAGI in the germline V gene. The CDR3 loop spans 14 amino acids. The CDR3 spells CASSYLLGEGGYTF. The CDR3 bases are TGTGCCAGCAGTTACCTTCTCGGGGAAGGAGGCTACACCTTC.

Many counts were recorded for this clonotype. The rearrangement joins TRBV11-2 to TRBJ1-1; 9 positions agree with TRBD1. V was clipped by 4 bases and J by 4 bases; unmatched bases: 4. This CDR3 has 14 residues. Germline CDR1 reads SGHAT; CDR2 reads FQNNGV. CDR3 sequence: CASSSTGGTTEAFF. For the CDR3, the DNA is TGTGCCAGCAGCTCCACAGGGGGCACCACTGAAGCTTTCTTT.

At least ten counts were recorded for this clonotype. The rearrangement uses TRBV20-1 and TRBJ2-7, with TRBD2 matching over 11 bases. V shed 3 bases, J shed 2 bases, and the junction held 3 bases outside the gene matches. This CDR3 comprises 14 residues. The V gene's germline CDR1 is DFQATT and CDR2 SNEGSKA (reference sequence). This CDR3 reads CSASTSGSTYEQYF. For the CDR3, the DNA is TGCAGTGCTAGCACTAGCGGGAGTACCTACGAGCAGTACTTC.

By sample share, this clonotype is medium-sized (0.01 to 0.1%). The genes are TRBV2 and TRBJ2-3; 9 nucleotides align to TRBD2. Germline V CDR1 and CDR2: SNHLY, FYNNEI. V shed 8 bases and J 0 bases; nucleotides not matched to a gene: 9. The CDR3 consists of 16 residues. CDR3 loop: CASVMLAGTSTDTQYF. CDR3 coding DNA: TGTGCCAGCGTCATGCTAGCGGGAACTAGCACAGATACGCAGTATTTT.

The chain recombines TRBV15 with TRBJ1-2; 7 bases match TRBD1. Germline values: CDR1 LNHNV, CDR2 YYDKDF (reference sequence). Trimming cost V 6 bases and J 5 bases; bases outside gene matches: 18. The CDR3 contains 17 residues. CDR3 protein: CATRREMGDSLGYGYTF. The CDR3 bases are TGTGCCACCAGGCGCGAGATGGGGGACAGCCTGGGTTATGGCTACACCTTC.

The sample holds many counts of this clonotype. The chain has TRBV3-1 and TRBJ2-3; 7 nucleotides agree with TRBD2. The CDR3 is 15 amino acids. The V gene end was trimmed by 3 bases and the J gene end by 5 bases; junction bases not matched to a gene: 8. Germline-derived CDR1 and CDR2 are LGHDT and YNNKEL (reference sequence). The CDR3 protein is CASSQLAGVQDTQYF. The CDR3 bases are TGTGCCAGCAGCCAGCTGGCGGGAGTTCAAGATACGCAGTATTTT.

The sample holds many counts of this clonotype. The V call is TRBV7-3, the J call TRBJ2-2, with D maybe TRBD2 (6 bases). The V and J ends lost 2 bases and 5 bases respectively, with 12 bases between them. Germline lookup yields CDR1 SGHTA and CDR2 FQGTGA. The CDR3 has 15 residues. The CDR3 sequence: CASSLRRGGTGELFF. The CDR3 nucleotides are TGTGCCAGCAGCTTACGGCGGGGCGGGACCGGGGAGCTGTTTTTT.

V is TRBV27 and J is TRBJ1-6, with D possibly being TRBD1 (5 bases). CDR3 length: 13 amino acids. Trimming removed 5 bases from V and 9 bases from J, with 11 bases in between. CDR1 MNHEY and CDR2 SMNVEV come from the germline V gene (reference sequence). CDR3 DNA: TGTGCCAGCAGTGGGACCATTGGTTCACCCCTCCACTTT. Translated: CASSGTIGSPLHF.

Ten or more counts support this clonotype. This chain uses TRBV11-2 with TRBJ2-1, with a weak D call TRBD2 (6 bases). Per the germline V gene, CDR1 is SGHAT and CDR2 is FQNNGV. The V end lost 1 base, the J end lost 9 bases, and 19 bases lay between the germline ends. The CDR3 is made up of 16 amino acids. The CDR3 region is CASSLGGVAASFEQFF. The CDR3 nucleotides are TGTGCCAGCAGCTTAGGGGGGGTAGCGGCCTCATTTGAGCAGTTCTTC.

This clonotype was counted between two and nine times. The chain joins TRBV19 to TRBJ2-7; D is possibly TRBD2 (6 bases). The CDR3 covers 18 residues. Trimming took off 4 bases at V and 0 bases at J, with 22 bases between the two ends. Per germline, CDR1 LNHDA and CDR2 SQIVND (reference sequence). The CDR3: CASSSRTETSYDSYEQYF. CDR3 nucleotide sequence: TGTGCCAGTAGTAGTCGCACCGAAACTAGCTACGACTCCTACGAGCAGTACTTC.

This clonotype was counted ten times or more. The chain uses TRBV12-3 or TRBV12-4 and TRBJ2-2; 9 nucleotides agree with TRBD2. CDR3 length: 15 residues. With V trimmed by 7 bases and J by 4 bases, 7 bases remained unmatched. This chain's CDR3 is CASMLRGGGTGELFF. CDR3 DNA sequence: TGTGCCAGCATGCTGCGGGGGGGAGGCACCGGGGAGCTGTTTTTT.

The chain couples TRBV20-1 to TRBJ2-1; D possibly corresponds to TRBD2 (6 bases). Germline assignment: CDR1 DFQATT and CDR2 SNEGSKA (reference sequence). CDR3 length equals 16 residues. Trimming shortened V by 4 bases and J by 5 bases, and 21 bases separated the two germline ends. CDR3 protein: CSATHPGRGLDNEQFF. The CDR3 DNA follows: TGCAGTGCTACTCACCCTGGACGGGGGTTAGACAATGAGCAGTTCTTC.

This clonotype was found a few times. The chain links TRBV6-1 to TRBJ2-1; a weak D match, TRBD1 (6 bases). V lost 6 bases and J 1 base, leaving 16 bases between the germline ends. This CDR3 is built from 16 residues. In germline, CDR1 is MNHNS, CDR2 SASEGT. CDR3 sequence (DNA): TGTGCCAGCAGCTCACGGACAGCAGGTTCCTACAATGAGCAGTTCTTC. Translating gives CASSSRTAGSYNEQFF.

This clonotype has only a few counts. The V gene is TRBV29-1, the J gene TRBJ2-5; D is perhaps TRBD2 (5 bases). CDR1 and CDR2 (germline): SQVTM, ANQGSEA. This CDR3 has 12 amino acids. V lost 6 bases and J 5 bases, leaving 13 bases between the germline ends. The CDR3 reads CSVTGVGETQYF. The CDR3, as DNA: TGCAGCGTGACCGGGGTGGGGGAGACCCAGTACTTC.

This clonotype was recorded at least ten times. This chain joins TRBV6-1 and TRBJ2-7; the match to TRBD1 covers 10 bases. Germline loops: CDR1 MNHNS, CDR2 SASEGT. The V segment lost 6 bases and the J segment 3 bases; nucleotides outside the gene matches: 14. The length of the CDR3 is 17 residues. The CDR3 sequence is CASRGQGTTGPYYEQYF. In DNA form, the CDR3 reads TGTGCCAGCAGGGGACAGGGGACTACGGGACCCTACTACGAGCAGTACTTC.

A few counts support this clonotype. Sequence at one end of the junction differs from germline and may be a read error. The genes are TRBV29-1 and TRBJ2-4, with no clear D. Germline V gene sequence: CDR1 SQVTM, CDR2 ANQGSEA. The CDR3 runs to 13 residues. The CDR3 region is CSAEETPGNIQYF. The CDR3 bases are TGCAGCGCTGAAGAGACCCCAGGAAACATTCAGTACTTC.

The sample holds a few counts of this clonotype. A much larger clone lies one base from this, so it may be a read error. The chain carries TRBV12-3 or TRBV12-4 and TRBJ2-1; 9 bases map to TRBD2. The V and J ends lost 4 bases and 2 bases, in that order; junction bases with no gene match: 6. The CDR3 runs to 16 residues. The CDR3, as DNA: TGTGCCAGCAGTTCACATAGCGGGGGAACCTACAATGAGCAGTTCTTC. Amino acid sequence: CASSSHSGGTYNEQFF.

This clonotype was recorded once. This may come from a read error, since a much larger clone is one base off. This rearrangement joins TRBV6-5 to TRBJ2-5, with 14 bases identical to TRBD2. Germline V gene sequence: CDR1 MNHEY, CDR2 SVGAGI. The CDR3 covers 16 residues. CDR3 DNA sequence: TGTGCCGGCAGTTTCCGACTAGCGGGAGGGGGAGAGACCCAGTACTTC. Translated, it gives CAGSFRLAGGGETQYF.

V is TRBV10-1 and J is TRBJ2-7; D might be TRBD2 (7 bases). Germline V gene sequence: CDR1 WNHNN, CDR2 SYGVQD (reference sequence). Trimming took off 5 bases at V and 3 bases at J, with 14 bases between the two ends. This CDR3 spans 14 amino acids. The CDR3 sequence is CASSRGAGDYEQYF. CDR3 DNA sequence: TGCGCCAGCAGTCGGGGGGCCGGCGACTACGAGCAGTACTTC.